One sample yielded the 32 T cell receptor beta chains listed below, sequenced in a study of blood T cell repertoires in COVID-19. Sequencing was performed with immunoSEQ multiplex PCR; in TCRdb, only in-frame clones are kept and a portion is missing. The sample consists of 370,000 or so clones, over 65% of them appearing once. Sequencing used peripheral blood. The source is a human donor with acute or convalescent COVID-19. The donor label of this sample is uncertain.

With respect to this clone: This sample includes further DNA sequences coding for the same CDR3. This chain links TRBV12-3 or TRBV12-4 with TRBJ2-7; D gene uncertain. V dropped 4 bases and J dropped 7 bases, with 8 bases sitting between them. The CDR3 covers 11 residues. The DNA of the CDR3 is TGTGCCAGCAGTTCTCTTTATGAGCAGTACTTC. This gives the protein CASSSLYEQYF.

This clone was counted once. The chain recombines TRBV7-9 with TRBJ1-4; weak D call: TRBD1 (6 bases). Germline V lookup: CDR1 SEHNR, CDR2 FQNEAQ (reference sequence). V gave up 5 bases and J gave up 4 bases, with 11 bases separating them. The CDR3 sequence is 14 residues long. CDR3 residues: CASSRQQGNEKLFF. The CDR3 region has the DNA TGTGCCAGCAGCCGACAACAGGGTAATGAAAAACTGTTTTTT. The full variable domain, in which reference TRBV7-9 and TRBJ1-4 provide the parts outside the CDR3, is DTGVSQNPRHKITKRGQNVTFRCDPISEHNRLYWYRQTLGQGPEFLTYFQNEAQLEKSRLLSDRFSAERPKGSFSTLEIQRTEQGDSAMYLCASSRQQGNEKLFFGSGTQLSVL.

Only a few counts were recorded for this clone. This chain connects TRBV4-1 to TRBJ1-4; D is unresolved. V lost 0 bases to trimming and J lost 7 bases, with 15 bases between them. The germline gives CDR1 MGHRA, CDR2 YSYEKL. The CDR3 is 16 residues long. CDR3 sequence reads: CASSQDSTPSGEKLFF. CDR3 coding DNA: TGCGCCAGCAGCCAAGATAGCACTCCGTCGGGTGAAAAACTGTTTTTT.

V and J are TRBV5-1 and TRBJ2-7; the match to TRBD1 covers 8 bases. The germline V gene has CDR1 SGHRS and CDR2 YFSETQ. V was clipped by 4 bases and J by 2 bases; unmatched bases: 11. The CDR3 runs 16 residues. This chain's CDR3 is CASSLRSGTGAYEQYF. For the CDR3, the DNA is TGCGCCAGCAGCCTCCGTTCCGGGACAGGCGCCTACGAGCAGTACTTC.

The chain recombines TRBV5-6 with TRBJ2-7, with a tentative D call TRBD1 (5 bases). This CDR3 has 13 amino acids. Germline V gene sequence: CDR1 SGHDT, CDR2 YYEEEE. V was cut by 2 bases and J by 3 bases, with 9 bases left in between. Written as DNA, the CDR3 is TGTGCCAGCAGCTTTAGGACACGCTACGAGCAGTACTTC. Protein: CASSFRTRYEQYF.

CDR3 nucleotide sequence: TGTGCCAGCAGCGAGGGTAGGATTGGAAACACCATATATTTT. The encoded protein is CASSEGRIGNTIYF. V is TRBV6-5 and J is TRBJ1-3; D not resolved. The CDR3 runs to 14 residues. Trimming removed 6 bases from V and 3 bases from J, with 12 bases in between. The germline gives CDR1 MNHEY, CDR2 SVGAGI.

Concerning this clone: Other DNA sequences in this sample translate to the same CDR3. CDR3: CASSWDRVNTEAFF. The CDR3 DNA is TGCGCCAGCAGCTGGGACAGGGTTAACACTGAAGCTTTCTTT. The J gene is TRBJ1-1, the V gene TRBV5-1; 9 positions agree with TRBD1. CDR1 SGHRS and CDR2 YFSETQ come from the germline V gene. V shed 3 bases, J shed 2 bases, and the junction held 2 bases outside the gene matches. This CDR3 region has 14 residues.

The V gene is TRBV19, the J gene TRBJ1-2; D ambiguous. This CDR3 is built from 13 residues. Germline CDR1 reads LNHDA; CDR2 reads SQIVND (reference sequence). Trimming cost V 1 base and J 2 bases, with 5 bases left between them. The CDR3 nucleotides read TGTGCCAGTAGTATAGGAGGGAACTATGGCTACACCTTC. Protein sequence: CASSIGGNYGYTF.

The sample holds one count of this clone. V gene TRBV5-6 combines with J gene TRBJ2-3, with TRBD2 matching over 8 bases. Germline V gives CDR1 SGHDT, CDR2 YYEEEE. The CDR3 totals 15 residues. With V trimmed by 3 bases and J by 1 base, 4 bases remained unmatched. CDR3 region: CASSWTSLGTDTQYF. Written as DNA, the CDR3 is TGTGCCAGCAGCTGGACTAGCCTTGGCACAGATACGCAGTATTTT.

As DNA, the CDR3 is TGTGCCAGCAGCTTGGCCTCGGGGGGCTGGGAGCAGTTCTTC. As protein: CASSLASGGWEQFF. The V gene is TRBV5-6, the J gene TRBJ2-1, with D possibly matching TRBD2 (7 bases). The CDR3 extends over 14 amino acids. Trimming pared 0 bases from V and 10 bases from J, leaving 14 bases between. Germline V gene data show CDR1 as SGHDT and CDR2 as YYEEEE.

The chain carries TRBV19 and TRBJ1-2; perhaps TRBD1 as D (5 bases). Germline V gene sequence: CDR1 LNHDA, CDR2 SQIVND (reference sequence). V dropped 4 bases and J dropped 8 bases, with 14 bases sitting between them. The CDR3 is 13 amino acids. The CDR3 sequence: CASSKGVQRGYTF. CDR3 coding DNA: TGTGCCAGTAGTAAAGGGGTCCAACGGGGCTACACCTTC.

V gene TRBV5-1 combines with J gene TRBJ2-2, with a weak D call TRBD1 (5 bases). V lost 0 bases and J lost 4, with 10 bases in between. CDR1 and CDR2 (germline): SGHRS, YFSETQ. The CDR3 contains 15 residues. This CDR3 reads CASSLDDSITGELFF. The CDR3 DNA reads TGCGCCAGCAGCTTGGACGACAGCATCACCGGGGAGCTGTTTTTT.

The chain combines TRBV28 with TRBJ2-5; a possible D gene is TRBD2 (5 bases). Trimming removed 0 bases at V and 3 bases at J, with 11 bases between. The CDR3 consists of 15 residues. CDR1 MDHEN and CDR2 SYDVKM come from the germline V gene. The CDR3, as DNA: TGTGCCAGCAGTTTATGGGGGAGCGGCAAAGAGACCCAGTACTTC. As protein: CASSLWGSGKETQYF. Together with reference TRBV28 and TRBJ2-5, the CDR3 gives the full variable domain: DVKVTQSSRYLVKRTGEKVFLECVQDMDHENMFWYRQDPGLGLRLIYFSYDVKMKEKGDIPEGYSVSREKKERFSLILESASTNQTSMYLCASSLWGSGKETQYFGPGTRLLVL.

This clone was recorded a few times. This chain uses TRBV19 with TRBJ1-2; TRBD1 agrees at 9 bases. V dropped 5 bases and J dropped 7; count of bases not matched to a gene: 5. CDR1 is LNHDA and CDR2 is SQIVND in the germline V gene (reference sequence). This CDR3 spans 13 amino acids. The CDR3 nucleotides read TGTGCCAGTAGTCCCCGGGACAGGGCTGGCTACACCTTC. Its protein is CASSPRDRAGYTF.

CDR3 sequence: CASSSLPPGQFSYEQYF. The CDR3 nucleotides read TGTGCCAGCAGCTCCCTACCTCCGGGACAGTTCTCCTACGAGCAGTACTTC. The V gene is TRBV7-6, the J gene TRBJ2-7, with TRBD1 identical over 7 bases. CDR3 size: 17 residues. Germline loops: CDR1 SGHVS, CDR2 FNYEAQ. V lost 4 bases to trimming and J lost 0 bases; unmatched junction nucleotides: 12.

This clone was seen once. The chain recombines TRBV11-2 with TRBJ1-1; D is unresolved. CDR1 and CDR2 (germline): SGHAT, FQNNGV. Trimming took off 2 bases at V and 4 bases at J, with 14 bases between the two ends. The CDR3 runs to 15 residues. CDR3 in DNA: TGTGCCAGCAGCTTACCCGGGTCCACGGGCACTGAAGCTTTCTTT. This sequence encodes CASSLPGSTGTEAFF.

The gene calls are TRBV2 and TRBJ1-2; 8 bases agree with TRBD1. Germline values: CDR1 SNHLY, CDR2 FYNNEI. CDR3 length equals 13 residues. The J segment lost 7 bases and the V segment lost 7 bases, leaving 8 bases of the junction unmatched. In DNA, the CDR3 is TGTGCCAGCATGATCGGACAGGGAGGTGGCTACACCTTC. Its protein product is CASMIGQGGGYTF.

The chain recombines TRBV3-1 (or the pseudogene TRBV3-2) with TRBJ2-5; possibly TRBD2 for D (5 bases). Germline values: CDR1 LGHDT, CDR2 YNNKEL (reference sequence). The CDR3 is made up of 16 amino acids. The V end lost 0 bases, the J end lost 2 bases, and 13 bases lay between the germline ends. The chain's CDR3 is CASSQDRQRPQETQYF. DNA of the CDR3: TGTGCCAGCAGCCAAGATCGCCAGCGGCCACAAGAGACCCAGTACTTC.

CDR3 nucleotides: TGTGCCATCAGTGAGTTCACCGGGACTAGTGGCTACACCTTC. Translating it yields CAISEFTGTSGYTF. The V gene is TRBV10-3, the J gene TRBJ1-2; maybe TRBD1 (5 bases). CDR1 is ENHRY and CDR2 is SYGVKD in the germline V gene. The CDR3 covers 14 residues. V was shortened by 1 base and J by 7 bases, with 13 bases between the two germline ends.

The table lists this clone with a few counts. The chain links TRBV11-2 to TRBJ2-1; a possible D gene is TRBD2 (6 bases). The CDR3 is 18 residues long. The germline V gene has CDR1 SGHAT and CDR2 FQNNGV. The germline V and J ends were trimmed by 5 bases and 1 base, with 21 bases remaining between them. Here the CDR3 reads CASSPTRGGFLSYNEQFF. The CDR3 DNA reads TGTGCCAGCAGCCCAACCCGTGGAGGGTTTCTATCCTACAATGAGCAGTTCTTC.

This clone was seen once. The V gene is TRBV14, the J gene TRBJ1-2; TRBD1 is a possible D gene (5 bases). The CDR3 is 14 residues long. In germline, CDR1 is SGHDN, CDR2 FVKESK. V dropped 1 base and J dropped 3 bases, with 9 bases sitting between them. The CDR3: CASSQVGRDYGYTF. In nucleotides, the CDR3 is TGTGCCAGCAGCCAAGTGGGCAGGGACTATGGCTACACCTTC.

This clone was seen a single time. The chain combines TRBV6-5 with TRBJ2-7; possibly TRBD2 for D (6 bases). Trimming shortened V by 6 bases and J by 4 bases, and 19 bases separated the two germline ends. Germline CDR1 reads MNHEY; CDR2 reads SVGAGI. The CDR3 totals 15 residues. This CDR3 is CASRNRRFGSYEQYF. The CDR3, as DNA: TGTGCCAGCAGGAACAGGAGGTTCGGGAGTTACGAGCAGTACTTC.

This rearrangement joins TRBV2 to TRBJ1-1; 7 bases map to TRBD1. The V gene's germline CDR1 is SNHLY and CDR2 FYNNEI. With V trimmed by 6 bases and J by 4 bases, 8 bases remained unmatched. CDR3 length: 14 amino acids. CDR3 nucleotide sequence: TGTGCCAGCAGACCCCCAGGGGGATCCACTGAAGCTTTCTTT. Protein: CASRPPGGSTEAFF.

This chain links TRBV4-1 with TRBJ2-3; the D gene is possibly TRBD2 (6 bases). CDR3 size: 19 residues. Trimming pared 0 bases from V and 6 bases from J, leaving 25 bases between. Germline assignment: CDR1 MGHRA and CDR2 YSYEKL. The CDR3 DNA reads TGCGCCAGCAGCCAAGACCCCATACACGGGACTCATGACGGGGATACGCAGTATTTT. It specifies CASSQDPIHGTHDGDTQYF.

The chain has TRBV2 and TRBJ1-2; the D is unclear. CDR3 length: 12 amino acids. The V gene lost 7 bases and the J gene lost 4 bases, with 10 bases spanning the gap. Germline CDR1 reads SNHLY; CDR2 reads FYNNEI. The CDR3: CASTSEGYGYTF. In DNA form, the CDR3 reads TGTGCCAGCACATCAGAGGGCTATGGCTACACCTTC.

The rearrangement links TRBV5-4 to TRBJ2-7; 7 positions agree with TRBD1. After removal of 1 base from V and 1 base from J, the junction contained 2 bases not matched to a gene. The CDR3 runs 14 residues. The V gene's germline CDR1 is SGHNT and CDR2 YYREEE (reference sequence). CDR3 loop: CASSLRDSSYEQYF. CDR3 DNA sequence: TGTGCCAGCAGCTTGAGGGACAGTTCCTACGAGCAGTACTTC.

The V and J genes are TRBV18 and TRBJ1-2; D remains unclear. The CDR3 extends over 16 amino acids. With 2 bases removed from V and 5 bases from J, the gap between germline ends came to 18 bases. Germline V gene sequence: CDR1 KGHSH, CDR2 LQKENI. CDR3 sequence reads: CASSPGMAAERYGYTF. CDR3 sequence (DNA): TGTGCCAGCTCACCAGGAATGGCAGCTGAGCGGTATGGCTACACCTTC.

The chain couples TRBV7-9 to TRBJ1-1, with TRBD1 matching over 9 bases. The junction had 8 bases not matched to a gene; V was cut back by 5 bases and J by 1 base. The CDR3 is 16 residues long. Germline V gene data show CDR1 as SEHNR and CDR2 as FQNEAQ (reference sequence). The CDR3 region is CASSIRQGERNTEAFF. The DNA for the CDR3 is TGTGCCAGCAGCATACGACAGGGGGAGAGGAACACTGAAGCTTTCTTT. The whole variable domain, filled in from reference TRBV7-9 and TRBJ1-1, reads DTGVSQNPRHKITKRGQNVTFRCDPISEHNRLYWYRQTLGQGPEFLTYFQNEAQLEKSRLLSDRFSAERPKGSFSTLEIQRTEQGDSAMYLCASSIRQGERNTEAFFGQGTRLTVV.

The CDR3 DNA is TGCGCCAGCAGCTTGCAACGGGAGTTAACAGATACGCAGTATTTT. Translation: CASSLQRELTDTQYF. This chain joins TRBV5-1 and TRBJ2-3; TRBD2 might be the D (6 bases). V lost 1 base, J lost 3 bases, and 12 bases lay in between. From germline, CDR1 is SGHRS and CDR2 YFSETQ. The CDR3 runs to 15 residues.

The chain is built from TRBV5-6 and TRBJ1-3, with D possibly TRBD1 on 6 matching bases. Trimming took off 0 bases at V and 4 bases at J, with 11 bases between the two ends. CDR1 is SGHDT, CDR2 YYEEEE, per germline. The CDR3 loop spans 15 amino acids. Here the CDR3 reads CASSLGTVSGNTIYF. Written as DNA, the CDR3 is TGTGCCAGCAGCTTGGGGACAGTCTCAGGAAACACCATATATTTT.

The V and J genes are TRBV7-9 and TRBJ1-4; 10 bases align to TRBD1. The CDR3 loop spans 16 amino acids. V dropped 5 bases and J dropped 7; count of bases not matched to a gene: 10. The germline V gene has CDR1 SEHNR and CDR2 FQNEAQ (reference sequence). CDR3 sequence (DNA): TGTGCCAGCAGCCTCAGGGACAGGGGTTTTGCTGAAAAACTGTTTTTT. Encoded protein: CASSLRDRGFAEKLFF. The variable domain in full, completed from reference TRBV7-9 and TRBJ1-4, reads DTGVSQNPRHKITKRGQNVTFRCDPISEHNRLYWYRQTLGQGPEFLTYFQNEAQLEKSRLLSDRFSAERPKGSFSTLEIQRTEQGDSAMYLCASSLRDRGFAEKLFFGSGTQLSVL.

This clone was recorded only once. This chain uses TRBV6-2 or TRBV6-3 with TRBJ1-2; no clear D gene. The CDR3 length is 13 residues. V was clipped by 6 bases and J by 5 bases, with 13 bases between them. Germline assignment: CDR1 MNHEY and CDR2 SVGEGT. CDR3 coding DNA: TGTGCCAGCAGGCCTTTTCTTCCTTATGGCTACACCTTC. The encoded protein is CASRPFLPYGYTF.